A single TCR beta chain is shown here with its context. The sample comes from a study of blood T cell repertoires in COVID-19. Study at large: Samples came from the United States, Italy and Spain, spanning acute and convalescent COVID-19. T cells, B-cell-depleted T cells, or PBMCs provided the cDNA or gDNA that served as material.

Per the original methods: Estimation of nucleated cell counts relied on the amplification of reference gene primers. Using immunoSEQ multiplex PCR, the repertoire was profiled, and TCRdb retains in-frame clones only, with some absent. That table supplies the V and J calls and clone size; D and trimming were determined from the DNA. Counted here are 100,000 to 120,000 clones, around 68% occurring once; the ten biggest clones make up 6% to 8.5%. The CDR3 extends over 14 amino acids. Between the trimmed V and J ends, which lost 1 base and 7 bases, there was a span of 14 bases. The germline gives CDR1 LGHDT, CDR2 YNNKEL (reference sequence).

What was sequenced was peripheral blood. The V call is TRBV3-1 (or the pseudogene TRBV3-2), the J call TRBJ2-7, with TRBD1 as a possible D gene (5 bases). This receptor was obtained from a woman in her sixties with acute or convalescent COVID-19. The DNA for the CDR3 is TGTGCCAGCAGCCAAGGGGGCCCCTCCGGGGAGCAGTACTTC. The encoded protein is CASSQGGPSGEQYF.